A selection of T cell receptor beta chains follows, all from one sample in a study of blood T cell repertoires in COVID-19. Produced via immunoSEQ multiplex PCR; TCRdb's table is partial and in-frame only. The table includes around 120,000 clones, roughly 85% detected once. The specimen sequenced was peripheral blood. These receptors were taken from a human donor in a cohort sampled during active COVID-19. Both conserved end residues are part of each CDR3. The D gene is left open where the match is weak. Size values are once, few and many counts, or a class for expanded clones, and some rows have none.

cdr3_nt: TGTGCCAGTAGTACTCTGACAGGGGGTGAAGCTTTCTTT
cdr3_aa: CASSTLTGGEAFF
cdr3_length: 13
j_call: TRBJ1-1
clone_size: NA
v_call: TRBV19
d_call: TRBD1

cdr3_nt: TGTGCCAGCTCGTCGGGGAGGGCTAGCGGGAGAAGTACCGGGGAGCTGTTTTTT
cdr3_aa: CASSSGRASGRSTGELFF
cdr3_length: 18
j_call: TRBJ2-2
clone_size: NA
v_call: TRBV28
d_call: TRBD2

cdr3_nt: TGTGCCAGCAGTTTAGGCAGGGGGAGTAGTACTGAAGCTTTCTTT
cdr3_aa: CASSLGRGSSTEAFF
cdr3_length: 15
j_call: TRBJ1-1
clone_size: NA
v_call: TRBV27
d_call: TRBD1

cdr3_nt: TGCGCCAGCAGCCAAATGGAAGGGGCAGATACGCAGTATTTT
cdr3_aa: CASSQMEGADTQYF
cdr3_length: 14
j_call: TRBJ2-3
clone_size: NA
v_call: TRBV4-1
d_call: NA

cdr3_nt: TGTGCCAGCTCCCTACAGGGGGGTTCCTACGAGCAGTACTTC
cdr3_aa: CASSLQGGSYEQYF
cdr3_length: 14
j_call: TRBJ2-7
clone_size: NA
v_call: TRBV5-5
d_call: TRBD1

cdr3_nt: TGTGCCAGCAGTCGACAGGGCCCCGATGAAAAACTGTTTTTT
cdr3_aa: CASSRQGPDEKLFF
cdr3_length: 14
j_call: TRBJ1-4
clone_size: NA
v_call: TRBV6-6
d_call: TRBD1

cdr3_nt: TGTGCCAGCAGCCCACAGGACTACAATGAGCAGTTCTTC
cdr3_aa: CASSPQDYNEQFF
cdr3_length: 13
j_call: TRBJ2-1
clone_size: NA
v_call: TRBV7-9
d_call: NA

cdr3_nt: TGTGCCAGCAGCGTATCCGGGACAGGTTACTACAATGAGCAGTTCTTC
cdr3_aa: CASSVSGTGYYNEQFF
cdr3_length: 16
j_call: TRBJ2-1
clone_size: NA
v_call: TRBV9
d_call: TRBD1

cdr3_nt: TGTGCCAGCAGGGGACAGAACTTACTTGGAAACACCATATATTTT
cdr3_aa: CASRGQNLLGNTIYF
cdr3_length: 15
j_call: TRBJ1-3
clone_size: many
v_call: TRBV28
d_call: TRBD1

cdr3_nt: TGTGCCAGCAGTTTTAGAAATTCACCCCTCCACTTT
cdr3_aa: CASSFRNSPLHF
cdr3_length: 12
j_call: TRBJ1-6
clone_size: NA
v_call: TRBV12-3/TRBV12-4
d_call: NA

cdr3_nt: TGTGCCAGTAGTATTTCCAGGTCTGTCTATGGCTACACCTTC
cdr3_aa: CASSISRSVYGYTF
cdr3_length: 14
j_call: TRBJ1-2
clone_size: NA
v_call: TRBV19
d_call: NA

cdr3_nt: TGTGCCAGCAGCCCGGACAGGGTGATCTATGGCTACACCTTC
cdr3_aa: CASSPDRVIYGYTF
cdr3_length: 14
j_call: TRBJ1-2
clone_size: NA
v_call: TRBV4-2
d_call: TRBD1

cdr3_nt: TGTGCCAGCAGCTTAGCTCCCATCGGGAGGAACACTGAAGCTTTCTTT
cdr3_aa: CASSLAPIGRNTEAFF
cdr3_length: 16
j_call: TRBJ1-1
clone_size: NA
v_call: TRBV7-9
d_call: NA

cdr3_nt: TGTGCCAGCAGATTAACAGGGGAAGGCTACACCTTC
cdr3_aa: CASRLTGEGYTF
cdr3_length: 12
j_call: TRBJ1-2
clone_size: NA
v_call: TRBV28
d_call: TRBD1

cdr3_nt: TGTGCCAGTACCACCGGACAGGGGAACTATGGCTACACCTTC
cdr3_aa: CASTTGQGNYGYTF
cdr3_length: 14
j_call: TRBJ1-2
clone_size: NA
v_call: TRBV19
d_call: TRBD1

cdr3_nt: TGTGCCAGCAGCTTAGGGACTAGCGGGATTGGAGATACGCAGTATTTT
cdr3_aa: CASSLGTSGIGDTQYF
cdr3_length: 16
j_call: TRBJ2-3
clone_size: NA
v_call: TRBV11-3
d_call: TRBD2

cdr3_nt: TGTGCCAGCAGTGTGGGGCCCGGGGGGCTCGAGCAGTACTTC
cdr3_aa: CASSVGPGGLEQYF
cdr3_length: 14
j_call: TRBJ2-7
clone_size: few
v_call: TRBV2
d_call: NA

cdr3_nt: TGTGCCAGCTCACCAGGGGGCGTAGATTCACCCCTCCACTTT
cdr3_aa: CASSPGGVDSPLHF
cdr3_length: 14
j_call: TRBJ1-6
clone_size: NA
v_call: TRBV18
d_call: NA

cdr3_nt: TGTGCCAGCAGCTCCGCCGGGGGCTATGGCTACACCTTC
cdr3_aa: CASSSAGGYGYTF
cdr3_length: 13
j_call: TRBJ1-2
clone_size: NA
v_call: TRBV6-2/TRBV6-3
d_call: NA

cdr3_nt: TGTGCCAGCAGCCAACTTCGGGGGGGAGGGTACAATGAGCAGTTCTTC
cdr3_aa: CASSQLRGGGYNEQFF
cdr3_length: 16
j_call: TRBJ2-1
clone_size: NA
v_call: TRBV3-1/TRBV3-2
d_call: TRBD2

cdr3_nt: TGCGCCAGCAGTGAGTTGGACAGACCCTACGAGCAGTACTTC
cdr3_aa: CASSELDRPYEQYF
cdr3_length: 14
j_call: TRBJ2-7
clone_size: NA
v_call: TRBV10-2
d_call: NA

cdr3_nt: TGTGCCAGCAGGAGAAGGGGGTCCTACAATGAGCAGTTCTTC
cdr3_aa: CASRRRGSYNEQFF
cdr3_length: 14
j_call: TRBJ2-1
clone_size: NA
v_call: TRBV2
d_call: NA

cdr3_nt: TGTGCCAGCAGTATCAGACAGGACATTAACACCGGGGAGCTGTTTTTT
cdr3_aa: CASSIRQDINTGELFF
cdr3_length: 16
j_call: TRBJ2-2
clone_size: NA
v_call: TRBV9
d_call: NA

cdr3_nt: TGTGCCAGTTTGGCCTACACCTTC
cdr3_aa: CASLAYTF
cdr3_length: 8
j_call: TRBJ1-2
clone_size: NA
v_call: TRBV19
d_call: NA

cdr3_nt: TGCGCCAGCAGCCAACTACCGGGGGTGAGCTCCTACAATGAGCAGTTCTTC
cdr3_aa: CASSQLPGVSSYNEQFF
cdr3_length: 17
j_call: TRBJ2-1
clone_size: NA
v_call: TRBV4-1
d_call: NA

cdr3_nt: TGCGCCAGCAGCCAAGAACTCGGCGGGGGGGCCTACGAGCAGTACTTC
cdr3_aa: CASSQELGGGAYEQYF
cdr3_length: 16
j_call: TRBJ2-7
clone_size: NA
v_call: TRBV4-1
d_call: TRBD2

cdr3_nt: TGTGCCAGCAGCTTACAAGCTTACGAGCAGTACTTC
cdr3_aa: CASSLQAYEQYF
cdr3_length: 12
j_call: TRBJ2-7
clone_size: NA
v_call: TRBV13
d_call: NA

cdr3_nt: TGTGCCAGTAGTATCCGGGTTAGCACAGATACGCAGTATTTT
cdr3_aa: CASSIRVSTDTQYF
cdr3_length: 14
j_call: TRBJ2-3
clone_size: NA
v_call: TRBV19
d_call: NA

cdr3_nt: TGTGCCAGCAGCTTAGCTTCTAGCGGGAGAGGCAATGAGCAGTTCTTC
cdr3_aa: CASSLASSGRGNEQFF
cdr3_length: 16
j_call: TRBJ2-1
clone_size: once
v_call: TRBV7-9
d_call: TRBD2

cdr3_nt: TGTGCCAGAAGCTTGGTGCGGGACAGGGCCGGCCTAGATACGCAGTATTTT
cdr3_aa: CARSLVRDRAGLDTQYF
cdr3_length: 17
j_call: TRBJ2-3
clone_size: NA
v_call: TRBV5-3
d_call: TRBD1

cdr3_nt: TGTGCCAGCAGCCCCCCCGGCGCGGGGTACCAAGAGACCCAGTACTTC
cdr3_aa: CASSPPGAGYQETQYF
cdr3_length: 16
j_call: TRBJ2-5
clone_size: NA
v_call: TRBV13
d_call: NA

cdr3_nt: TGTGCCAGCAGTTCGCCCGGGACAGGGGCCCACGAGCAGTACTTC
cdr3_aa: CASSSPGTGAHEQYF
cdr3_length: 15
j_call: TRBJ2-7
clone_size: NA
v_call: TRBV6-5
d_call: TRBD1